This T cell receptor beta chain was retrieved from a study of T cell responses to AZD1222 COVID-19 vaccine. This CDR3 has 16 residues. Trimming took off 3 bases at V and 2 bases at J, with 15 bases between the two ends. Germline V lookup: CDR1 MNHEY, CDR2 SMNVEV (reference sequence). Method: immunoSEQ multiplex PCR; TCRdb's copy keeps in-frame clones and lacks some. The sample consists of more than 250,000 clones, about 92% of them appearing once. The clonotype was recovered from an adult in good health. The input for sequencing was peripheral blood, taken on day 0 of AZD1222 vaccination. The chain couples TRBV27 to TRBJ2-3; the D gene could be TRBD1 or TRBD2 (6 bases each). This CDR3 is CASSFAWGAHTDTQYF. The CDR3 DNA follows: TGTGCCAGCAGTTTTGCGTGGGGGGCCCACACAGATACGCAGTATTTT.